Presented here are 8 T cell receptor beta chains from one specimen sequenced in a study of T cells in Graves' hyperthyroidism and ophthalmopathy. Regions amplified from RNA transcripts were the TCR beta CDR3 regions. The study used the HTBI primer set for a first-round RT-PCR of the TCR CDR3. TCRdb redid the calling of the multiplex PCR reads with MiXCR, one entry per CDR3 protein. The top ten clones hold around 15% of a sample with about 350,000 distinct CDR3 sequences, less than 20% of them seen once. Sequencing was carried out using blood. The source is a woman aged 40 to 49 with Graves' ophthalmopathy.

This clonotype was seen at least ten times. V is TRBV5-1 and J is TRBJ1-3; no clear D gene. The CDR3 is made up of 15 amino acids. The germline V and J ends were trimmed by 0 bases and 0 bases, with 7 bases remaining between them. Germline V gene data show CDR1 as SGHRS and CDR2 as YFSETQ. DNA of the CDR3: TGCGCCAGCAGCTTGGCCCCTAGCTCTGGAAACACCATATATTTT. Translating gives CASSLAPSSGNTIYF.

The sample holds many counts of this clonotype. The V and J genes are TRBV28 and TRBJ1-2; tentative D call: TRBD1 (6 bases). CDR1 and CDR2 (germline): MDHEN, SYDVKM. The CDR3 is 16 residues long. V lost 2 bases and J 4 bases, leaving 17 bases between the germline ends. CDR3 DNA sequence: TGTGCCAGCAGTTTACCCCAGGACAGTTTCTTCTATGGCTACACCTTC. This translates into CASSLPQDSFFYGYTF.

This clonotype has at least ten counts. J is TRBJ2-3 and V is TRBV18; D not resolved. CDR1 and CDR2 from the germline V gene are KGHSH and LQKENI. CDR3 length: 14 amino acids. Trimming shortened V by 3 bases and J by 0 bases, and 7 bases separated the two germline ends. For the CDR3, the DNA is TGTGCCAGCTCACCTGGCAGGAGCACAGATACGCAGTATTTT. It translates to CASSPGRSTDTQYF.

This clonotype was detected ten times or more. This rearrangement joins TRBV2 to TRBJ1-1; tentative D call: TRBD1 (5 bases). The CDR3 runs to 13 residues. The V gene's germline CDR1 is SNHLY and CDR2 FYNNEI. V was pared by 8 bases and J by 1 base, with 11 bases between. This chain's CDR3 is CASQGRTNTEAFF. The CDR3 nucleotides read TGTGCCAGCCAGGGCAGGACGAACACTGAAGCTTTCTTT. The complete variable domain, with remaining parts taken from reference TRBV2 and TRBJ1-1, reads EPEVTQTPSHQVTQMGQEVILRCVPISNHLYFYWYRQILGQKVEFLVSFYNNEISEKSEIFDDQFSVERPDGSNFTLKIRSTKLEDSAMYFCASQGRTNTEAFFGQGTRLTVV.

This clonotype was detected ten times or more. The CDR3 DNA reads as TGTGCCAGCAGCCGTCAGGACAGGGGGATAGGCGAGCAGTACTTC. It specifies CASSRQDRGIGEQYF. The J gene is TRBJ2-7, the V gene TRBV7-6, with 10 bases that match TRBD1. J gave up 6 bases and V 5 bases, and 10 bases lay outside the gene matches. There are 15 residues in the CDR3. Germline assignment: CDR1 SGHVS and CDR2 FNYEAQ.

This clonotype was seen ten or more times. The chain employs TRBV29-1 and TRBJ2-7, with 8 bases matching TRBD1. Germline values: CDR1 SQVTM, CDR2 ANQGSEA. The CDR3 contains 14 residues. J gave up 5 bases and V 6 bases, and 12 bases lay outside the gene matches. In nucleotides, the CDR3 is TGCAGCGTCCTGCCCCCGGGACAGGTGGACGAGCAGTACTTC. The encoded protein is CSVLPPGQVDEQYF.

This clonotype was seen repeatedly, ten times or more. V gene TRBV9 combines with J gene TRBJ2-6; D may be TRBD1 (6 bases). The CDR3 covers 15 residues. Deletions cut 3 bases from V and 2 bases from J, with 9 bases between. CDR1 is SGDLS and CDR2 is YYNGEE in the germline V gene. The CDR3 region has the DNA TGTGCCAGCAGCGCAGGGGTGACTGGGGCCAACGTCCTGACTTTC. Its protein product is CASSAGVTGANVLTF. The full variable domain, completed using reference TRBV9 and TRBJ2-6, is DSGVTQTPKHLITATGQRVTLRCSPRSGDLSVYWYQQSLDQGLQFLIQYYNGEERAKGNILERFSAQQFPDLHSELNLSSLELGDSALYFCASSAGVTGANVLTFGAGSRLTVL.

This clonotype was counted at least ten times. The chain links TRBV7-8 to TRBJ2-7; D is possibly TRBD1 (6 bases). The CDR3 contains 15 residues. Germline assignment: CDR1 SGHVS and CDR2 FQNEAQ. The germline V and J ends were trimmed by 5 bases and 3 bases, with 17 bases remaining between them. The CDR3 sequence is CASSPPPQGIYEQYF. CDR3 sequence (DNA): TGTGCCAGCAGCCCACCTCCACAGGGTATCTACGAGCAGTACTTC.